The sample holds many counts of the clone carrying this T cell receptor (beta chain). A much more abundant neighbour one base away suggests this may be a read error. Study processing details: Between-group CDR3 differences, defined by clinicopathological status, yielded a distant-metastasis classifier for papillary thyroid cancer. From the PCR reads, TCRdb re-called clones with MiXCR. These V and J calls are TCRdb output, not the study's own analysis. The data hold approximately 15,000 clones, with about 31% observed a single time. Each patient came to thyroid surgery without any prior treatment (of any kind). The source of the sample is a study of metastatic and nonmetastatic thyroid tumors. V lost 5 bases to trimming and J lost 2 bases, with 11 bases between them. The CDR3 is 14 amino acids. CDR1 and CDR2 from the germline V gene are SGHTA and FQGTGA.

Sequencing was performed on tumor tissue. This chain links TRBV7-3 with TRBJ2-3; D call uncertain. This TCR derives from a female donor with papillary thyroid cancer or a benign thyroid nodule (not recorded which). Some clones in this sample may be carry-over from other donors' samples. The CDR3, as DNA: TGTGCCAGCAGCCGTGAAGTTGACACAGATACGCAGTATTTT. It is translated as CASSREVDTDTQYF.